This T cell receptor beta chain was identified during a study of cytomegalovirus exposure and HLA in healthy donors. In regard to this clone: Antigen unknown.

Study-wide results and caveats: On later analysis, the bulk of CMV-associated TCR beta chains appeared to be HLA-restricted. There were a few CMV-associated chains whose specificity for CMV antigens was confirmed in vitro. Analysis performed later found about 17,000 TCR beta sequences associated with HLA alleles at 0.05 false discovery rate.

PCR was performed using 60 Vbeta and 13 Jbeta primers. The method was immunoSEQ multiplex PCR; TCRdb's version includes in-frame clones alone and lacks a portion of them. The data contain under 90,000 clones, around three quarters of them singletons. Germline V gene data show CDR1 as SGHDT and CDR2 as YYEEEE. With 3 bases removed from V and 1 base from J, the gap between germline ends came to 5 bases. This CDR3 contains 13 residues. Sequencing was carried out using PBMCs. J is TRBJ1-3 and V is TRBV5-6; D possibly corresponds to TRBD1 (5 bases). The receptor comes from a woman between 35 and 50 years old in good health and CMV-seronegative. The CDR3 protein is CASSSGSGNTIYF. The CDR3 coding sequence is TGTGCCAGCAGCTCAGGGTCTGGAAACACCATATATTTT. Based on the CDR3 plus reference TRBV5-6 and TRBJ1-3, the full variable domain is DAGVTQSPTHLIKTRGQQVTLRCSPKSGHDTVSWYQQALGQGPQFIFQYYEEEERQRGNFPDRFSGHQFPNYSSELNVNALLLGDSALYLCASSSGSGNTIYFGEGSWLTVV.